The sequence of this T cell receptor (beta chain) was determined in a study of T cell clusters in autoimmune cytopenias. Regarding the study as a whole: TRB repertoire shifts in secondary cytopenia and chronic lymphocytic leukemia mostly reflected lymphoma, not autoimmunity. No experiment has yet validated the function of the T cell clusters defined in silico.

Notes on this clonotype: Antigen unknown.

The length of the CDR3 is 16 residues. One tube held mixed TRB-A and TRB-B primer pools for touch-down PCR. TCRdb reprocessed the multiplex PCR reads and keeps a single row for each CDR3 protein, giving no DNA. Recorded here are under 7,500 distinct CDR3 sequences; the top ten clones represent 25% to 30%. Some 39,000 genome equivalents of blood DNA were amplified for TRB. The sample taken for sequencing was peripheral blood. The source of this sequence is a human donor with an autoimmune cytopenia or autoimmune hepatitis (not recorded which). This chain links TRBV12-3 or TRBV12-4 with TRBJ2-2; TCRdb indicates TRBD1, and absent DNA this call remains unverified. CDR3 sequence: CASHPWAGQRIGELFF.